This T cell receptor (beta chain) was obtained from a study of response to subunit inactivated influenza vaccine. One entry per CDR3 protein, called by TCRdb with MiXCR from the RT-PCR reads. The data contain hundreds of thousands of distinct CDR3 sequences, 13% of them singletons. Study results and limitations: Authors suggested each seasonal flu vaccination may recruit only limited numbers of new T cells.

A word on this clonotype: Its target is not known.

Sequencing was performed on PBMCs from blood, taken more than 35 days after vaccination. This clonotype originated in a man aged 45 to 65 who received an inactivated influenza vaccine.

CDR3: CASSQDKRRTDTQYF. The CDR3 coding sequence is TGTGCCAGCAGCCAAGACAAGCGTCGCACAGATACGCAGTATTTT. J is TRBJ2-3 and V is TRBV4-2; unclear D gene. The CDR3 sequence is 15 residues long. Trimming removed 0 bases from V and 1 base from J, with 8 bases in between. In germline, CDR1 is LGHNA, CDR2 YNFKEQ.